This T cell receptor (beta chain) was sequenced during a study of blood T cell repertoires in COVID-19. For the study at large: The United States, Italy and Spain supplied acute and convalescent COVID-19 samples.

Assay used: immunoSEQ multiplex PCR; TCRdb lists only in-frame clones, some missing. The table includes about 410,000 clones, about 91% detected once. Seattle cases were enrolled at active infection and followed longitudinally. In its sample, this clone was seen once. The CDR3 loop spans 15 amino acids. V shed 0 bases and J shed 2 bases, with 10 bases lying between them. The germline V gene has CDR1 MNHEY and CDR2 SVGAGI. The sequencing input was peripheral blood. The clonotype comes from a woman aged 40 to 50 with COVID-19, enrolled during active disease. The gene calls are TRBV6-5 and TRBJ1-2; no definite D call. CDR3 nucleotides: TGTGCCAGCAGTTACTCGATCGGCGGGAACTATGGCTACACCTTC. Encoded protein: CASSYSIGGNYGYTF.